A selection of T cell receptor beta chains follows, all from one sample in a study of cytomegalovirus exposure and HLA in healthy donors. Profiling relied on immunoSEQ multiplex PCR, and the TCRdb table lists in-frame clones only, not all of them. The repertoire holds approximately 200,000 clones, with about 80% as singletons. Input material: PBMCs. The receptors stem from a girl aged 10-17 years in good health and CMV-seronegative. The CDR3 runs from the conserved cysteine through the conserved F or W. A D gene is named only where the DNA matches it firmly. Only some rows state a clone size, as once, few, many or a class for expanded clones.

CDR3: CASSTGLAGVEQFF
DNA: TGTGCCAGTAGTACTGGACTAGCGGGAGTTGAGCAGTTCTTC
J: TRBJ2-1
D: TRBD2
size: -
V: TRBV19

CDR3: CASSATGPGESPFYGYTF
DNA: TGTGCCAGCAGTGCCACGGGGCCGGGAGAATCCCCGTTCTATGGCTACACCTTC
J: TRBJ1-2
D: -
size: -
V: TRBV27

CDR3: CASSLDRGLLYEQYF
DNA: TGTGCCAGCAGCCTTGACAGGGGGCTGCTCTACGAGCAGTACTTC
J: TRBJ2-7
D: TRBD1
size: -
V: TRBV5-4

CDR3: CASRTRREGGHSNQPQHF
DNA: TGTGCCAGCAGGACACGACGAGAAGGGGGACATAGCAATCAGCCCCAGCATTTT
J: TRBJ1-5
D: -
size: -
V: TRBV2

CDR3: CASSMRRGQNTEAFF
DNA: TGTGCCAGTAGTATGCGCAGGGGGCAGAACACTGAAGCTTTCTTT
J: TRBJ1-1
D: TRBD1
size: -
V: TRBV19

CDR3: CASSQIGAKEETQYF
DNA: TGCGCCAGCAGCCAAATAGGGGCCAAGGAGGAGACCCAGTACTTC
J: TRBJ2-5
D: -
size: -
V: TRBV4-1

CDR3: CASSLASRGSYEQYF
DNA: TGTGCCAGCAGCTTAGCTTCCAGGGGATCCTACGAGCAGTACTTC
J: TRBJ2-7
D: -
size: -
V: TRBV7-2

CDR3: CASSEEGDHYGYTF
DNA: TGTGCCAGCAGTGAAGAAGGGGATCACTATGGCTACACCTTC
J: TRBJ1-2
D: -
size: few
V: TRBV6-1

CDR3: CASSFTGQDHTEAFF
DNA: TGTGCCAGCAGTTTTACCGGACAGGATCACACTGAAGCTTTCTTT
J: TRBJ1-1
D: TRBD1
size: once
V: TRBV6-6

CDR3: CASSQDHRDGYTF
DNA: TGCGCCAGCAGCCAAGACCACAGAGATGGCTACACCTTC
J: TRBJ1-2
D: -
size: -
V: TRBV4-3

CDR3: CASSGPGTGGWSNQPQHF
DNA: TGTGCCAGCAGTGGACCCGGGACAGGGGGCTGGAGCAATCAGCCCCAGCATTTT
J: TRBJ1-5
D: TRBD1
size: -
V: TRBV2

CDR3: CASSEEGVYGYTF
DNA: TGTGCCAGCAGTGAGGAAGGGGTCTATGGCTACACCTTC
J: TRBJ1-2
D: -
size: -
V: TRBV6-1

CDR3: CASSPTQNTEAFF
DNA: TGTGCCAGCTCACCGACACAGAATACTGAAGCTTTCTTT
J: TRBJ1-1
D: -
size: -
V: TRBV18

CDR3: CAWSSAGDHYNEQFF
DNA: TGTGCCTGGAGCTCAGCGGGGGATCACTACAATGAGCAGTTCTTC
J: TRBJ2-1
D: TRBD2
size: once
V: TRBV30

CDR3: CATTPGTSPLEQFF
DNA: TGTGCCACCACCCCCGGGACTAGCCCTCTTGAGCAGTTCTTC
J: TRBJ2-1
D: TRBD2
size: -
V: TRBV5-6

CDR3: CASSLGGSREQFF
DNA: TGTGCCAGCAGTTTAGGAGGTTCTAGGGAACAGTTCTTC
J: TRBJ2-1
D: -
size: -
V: TRBV28

CDR3: CASSPGLAGRNEQFF
DNA: TGTGCCAGCAGTCCCGGACTAGCGGGAAGGAATGAGCAGTTCTTC
J: TRBJ2-1
D: TRBD2
size: -
V: TRBV28

CDR3: CASSYHRLSEKLFF
DNA: TGTGCCAGCAGTTATCACAGGTTAAGTGAAAAACTGTTTTTT
J: TRBJ1-4
D: -
size: -
V: TRBV7-3

CDR3: CASRPDRGSETEAFF
DNA: TGTGCCAGCAGGCCGGACAGGGGATCGGAAACTGAAGCTTTCTTT
J: TRBJ1-1
D: TRBD1
size: -
V: TRBV6-5

CDR3: CASSQEISANYGYTF
DNA: TGCGCCAGCAGCCAGGAGATATCCGCTAACTATGGCTACACCTTC
J: TRBJ1-2
D: -
size: few
V: TRBV4-3

CDR3: CAWFVGNQPQHF
DNA: TGTGCCTGGTTCGTCGGCAATCAGCCCCAGCATTTT
J: TRBJ1-5
D: -
size: once
V: TRBV30

CDR3: CASSYGDRGATEAFF
DNA: TGTGCCAGCAGTTATGGGGACAGGGGGGCCACTGAAGCTTTCTTT
J: TRBJ1-1
D: TRBD1
size: few
V: TRBV6-5

CDR3: CASSFGNNYGYTF
DNA: TGTGCCAGCAGTTTCGGGAACAACTATGGCTACACCTTC
J: TRBJ1-2
D: -
size: -
V: TRBV28

CDR3: CASSPTGSYEQYF
DNA: TGTGCCAGCAGCCCGACAGGGTCGTACGAGCAGTACTTC
J: TRBJ2-7
D: TRBD1
size: -
V: TRBV27

CDR3: CASSEGGPRTGNEKLFF
DNA: TGTGCCAGCAGTGAAGGAGGCCCCCGGACAGGGAATGAAAAACTGTTTTTT
J: TRBJ1-4
D: TRBD1
size: -
V: TRBV2

CDR3: CASSFHPVGNTEAFF
DNA: TGTGCCAGCAGCTTCCACCCGGTTGGGAACACTGAAGCTTTCTTT
J: TRBJ1-1
D: -
size: -
V: TRBV7-9

CDR3: CASEAPGSGANVLTF
DNA: TGTGCCAGTGAAGCACCCGGCTCTGGGGCCAACGTCCTGACTTTC
J: TRBJ2-6
D: -
size: -
V: TRBV19

CDR3: CATSPMDRGLDNEQFF
DNA: TGTGCCACCAGCCCCATGGACAGGGGATTAGACAATGAGCAGTTCTTC
J: TRBJ2-1
D: TRBD1
size: -
V: TRBV15

CDR3: CASSQDAGLGEQFF
DNA: TGCGCCAGCAGCCAAGATGCAGGGTTAGGCGAGCAGTTCTTC
J: TRBJ2-1
D: -
size: -
V: TRBV4-1

CDR3: CASSLRGSETQYF
DNA: TGTGCCAGCAGCTTAAGGGGCAGTGAGACCCAGTACTTC
J: TRBJ2-5
D: -
size: -
V: TRBV7-2

CDR3: CAISVAGSTDTQYF
DNA: TGTGCCATCAGCGTAGCGGGGAGCACAGATACGCAGTATTTT
J: TRBJ2-3
D: TRBD2
size: -
V: TRBV10-3

CDR3: CASSQDPRTEQYF
DNA: TGCGCCAGCAGCCAAGATCCTCGTACCGAGCAGTACTTC
J: TRBJ2-7
D: -
size: -
V: TRBV4-3

CDR3: CASSSGETGELFF
DNA: TGTGCCAGCAGTTCAGGGGAAACCGGGGAGCTGTTTTTT
J: TRBJ2-2
D: -
size: -
V: TRBV28

CDR3: CASSPASGGPTRYNEQFF
DNA: TGCGCCAGCAGCCCCGCGTCGGGCGGGCCCACCCGCTACAATGAGCAGTTCTTC
J: TRBJ2-1
D: -
size: -
V: TRBV4-1

CDR3: CASSLSAGPNQPQHF
DNA: TGTGCCAGCAGTTTATCGGCAGGGCCGAATCAGCCCCAGCATTTT
J: TRBJ1-5
D: -
size: -
V: TRBV28

CDR3: CATSRDTGSPLF
DNA: TGTGCCACCAGCAGAGACACGGGGTCTCCGCTCTTC
J: TRBJ2-1
D: -
size: once
V: TRBV15

CDR3: CASRPSGAHYEQYF
DNA: TGTGCCAGCAGGCCGAGCGGGGCACACTACGAGCAGTACTTC
J: TRBJ2-7
D: TRBD2
size: few
V: TRBV2

CDR3: CASSILSFSNEQFF
DNA: TGTGCCAGTAGTATTCTCTCGTTTAGCAATGAGCAGTTCTTC
J: TRBJ2-1
D: -
size: -
V: TRBV19

CDR3: CASSSGQGRLDEQYF
DNA: TGTGCCAGCAGTTCCGGACAGGGACGACTTGACGAGCAGTACTTC
J: TRBJ2-7
D: TRBD1
size: -
V: TRBV2

CDR3: CATSRDSRGGRSF
DNA: TGTGCCACCAGCAGAGATTCGAGGGGGGGCAGGTCGTTT
J: TRBJ1-1
D: -
size: -
V: TRBV15

CDR3: CASSSILTGQAFF
DNA: TGCGCCAGCAGCTCAATCCTTACAGGGCAAGCTTTCTTT
J: TRBJ1-1
D: -
size: -
V: TRBV4-1

CDR3: CASSRSPNTEAFF
DNA: TGTGCCAGCAGTCGGTCGCCCAACACTGAAGCTTTCTTT
J: TRBJ1-1
D: -
size: -
V: TRBV6-5

CDR3: CASSRSGYEQYF
DNA: TGTGCCAGCAGCCGGTCGGGCTACGAGCAGTACTTC
J: TRBJ2-7
D: -
size: -
V: TRBV27

CDR3: CASSLEGHYNSPLHF
DNA: TGTGCCAGCAGCTTGGAGGGACATTATAATTCACCCCTCCACTTT
J: TRBJ1-6
D: -
size: -
V: TRBV5-5

CDR3: CASSPQHLTGLGQETQYF
DNA: TGTGCCAGCAGTCCACAACACCTCACAGGGTTAGGACAAGAGACCCAGTACTTC
J: TRBJ2-5
D: -
size: -
V: TRBV27

CDR3: CASSLGKNQGVYNSPLHF
DNA: TGTGCCAGCAGCCTAGGCAAAAATCAGGGTGTCTATAATTCACCCCTCCACTTT
J: TRBJ1-6
D: -
size: -
V: TRBV11-2

CDR3: CSVATPRQGTERYEQYF
DNA: TGCAGCGTCGCAACCCCCCGACAGGGGACCGAACGCTACGAGCAGTACTTC
J: TRBJ2-7
D: TRBD1
size: -
V: TRBV29-1

CDR3: CASSLAISYEQYF
DNA: TGTGCCAGCAGCTTAGCCATCTCCTACGAGCAGTACTTC
J: TRBJ2-7
D: -
size: -
V: TRBV7-2

CDR3: CARRAEKAFF
DNA: TGTGCCCGCCGCGCGGAGAAAGCTTTCTTT
J: TRBJ1-1
D: -
size: -
V: TRBV5-8

CDR3: CASTPERRVGTIYF
DNA: TGTGCCAGTACCCCGGAAAGGAGGGTCGGCACCATATATTTT
J: TRBJ1-3
D: -
size: -
V: TRBV19

CDR3: CASSLSFLMGAEAFF
DNA: TGTGCCAGCAGCTTATCATTCTTGATGGGCGCTGAAGCTTTCTTT
J: TRBJ1-1
D: -
size: -
V: TRBV7-3

CDR3: CASSIFPGRGVKNIQYF
DNA: TGTGCCAGCAGTATATTTCCCGGGAGAGGGGTCAAAAACATTCAGTACTTC
J: TRBJ2-4
D: -
size: -
V: TRBV7-9

CDR3: CASSVGGSFHEQYF
DNA: TGTGCCAGCAGCGTAGGCGGGAGTTTCCACGAGCAGTACTTC
J: TRBJ2-7
D: TRBD2
size: -
V: TRBV9

CDR3: CASSARATGPDTQYF
DNA: TGTGCCAGCTCAGCCCGGGCGACAGGTCCGGATACGCAGTATTTT
J: TRBJ2-3
D: -
size: -
V: TRBV18

CDR3: CAGRDTHFGYYNEQFF
DNA: TGTGCCGGCCGGGACACCCACTTTGGGTACTACAATGAGCAGTTCTTC
J: TRBJ2-1
D: -
size: -
V: TRBV30

CDR3: CASSPRQGANYGYTF
DNA: TGTGCCAGCAGCCCCAGACAGGGAGCTAACTATGGCTACACCTTC
J: TRBJ1-2
D: TRBD1
size: -
V: TRBV11-2

CDR3: CASSSGQGDTTPYEQYF
DNA: TGTGCCAGCAGCTCCGGACAGGGTGATACGACCCCGTACGAGCAGTACTTC
J: TRBJ2-7
D: TRBD1
size: -
V: TRBV13